The rows below give T cell receptor beta chains drawn from one sample of a study of blood T cell repertoires in COVID-19. TCRdb's table, derived via immunoSEQ multiplex PCR, lists solely in-frame clones and lacks some. Counted here are about 190,000 clones, around four fifths occurring once; the ten biggest clones make up approximately 3%. Specimen: peripheral blood. These receptors were taken from a woman of 80 years or more with active or convalescent COVID-19. Both conserved end residues are part of each CDR3. The order of the fields is J gene, D gene, V gene, clone size, CDR3 protein, CDR3 DNA. D genes are given only for firm matches. The size of a clone is reported for some rows only, either as once, few or many, or as a class for expanded clones.

TRBJ1-1 | TRBD1 | TRBV7-9 | - | CASSRDRVNTEAFF | TGTGCCAGCAGCCGAGACAGGGTGAACACTGAAGCTTTCTTT
TRBJ1-2 | TRBD1 | TRBV19 | - | CASSTPRTGGDGYTF | TGTGCCAGTAGTACCCCTCGGACAGGGGGAGATGGCTACACCTTC
TRBJ2-7 | - | TRBV10-2 | - | CASSLTSNEQYF | TGCGCCAGCAGCCTCACTAGTAACGAGCAGTACTTC
TRBJ1-6 | - | TRBV19 | - | CASTVVQSENSPLHF | TGTGCCAGTACCGTAGTCCAGAGCGAAAATTCACCCCTCCACTTT
TRBJ2-5 | - | TRBV7-7 | few | CASSGAGVLETQYF | TGTGCCAGCAGCGGCGCAGGGGTGTTGGAGACCCAGTACTTC
TRBJ1-4 | TRBD1 | TRBV29-1 | once | CSVTGTGAEKLFF | TGCAGCGTTACCGGGACAGGGGCGGAAAAACTGTTTTTT
TRBJ1-4 | TRBD1 | TRBV10-3 | - | CAISTTTGRSEKLFF | TGTGCCATCAGTACAACGACAGGGCGCTCGGAAAAACTGTTTTTT
TRBJ1-1 | - | TRBV19 | few | CASSDGYSEAFF | TGTGCCAGTAGTGATGGCTACAGTGAAGCTTTCTTT
TRBJ1-3 | - | TRBV19 | - | CASSISSRGHGNTIYF | TGTGCCAGTAGTATCTCATCGCGTGGACATGGAAACACCATATATTTT
TRBJ1-2 | - | TRBV20-1 | - | CSASTVLNYGYTF | TGCAGTGCTAGTACAGTTTTAAACTATGGCTACACCTTC
TRBJ2-5 | TRBD1 | TRBV6-5 | few | CASSFSQGQETQYF | TGTGCCAGCAGTTTCTCACAGGGACAGGAGACCCAGTACTTC
TRBJ2-2 | - | TRBV18 | many | CASSPTDGELFF | TGTGCCAGCTCACCTACAGACGGGGAGCTGTTTTTT
TRBJ2-5 | - | TRBV7-8 | once | CASSHDSRETQYF | TGTGCCAGCAGCCACGACAGTAGAGAGACCCAGTACTTC
TRBJ2-5 | TRBD2 | TRBV4-1 | - | CASSFRLAGEETQYF | TGCGCCAGCAGCTTTCGACTAGCGGGGGAAGAGACCCAGTACTTC
TRBJ2-7 | TRBD2 | TRBV2 | - | CASGLGRYSYEQYF | TGTGCCAGCGGACTAGGACGGTACTCCTACGAGCAGTACTTC
TRBJ2-5 | - | TRBV27 | - | CASRRGGGVQETQYF | TGTGCCAGCAGACGAGGGGGCGGGGTCCAAGAGACCCAGTACTTC
TRBJ2-3 | TRBD2 | TRBV10-1 | - | CASSLAGAGF | TGCGCCAGCAGTCTAGCGGGGGCAGGTTTT
TRBJ1-6 | TRBD1 | TRBV6-1 | - | CASSEGQGSSYNSPLHF | TGTGCCAGCAGTGAAGGACAGGGGAGCTCCTATAATTCACCCCTCCACTTT
TRBJ2-1 | - | TRBV2 | - | CASSSRLNEQFF | TGTGCCAGCAGTTCTCGGTTGAATGAGCAGTTCTTC
TRBJ1-4 | TRBD1 | TRBV14 | - | CASSQGTGVRNEKLFF | TGTGCCAGCAGCCAGGGGACAGGGGTACGGAATGAAAAACTGTTTTTT
TRBJ1-4 | - | TRBV18 | - | CASSPSQGEKLFF | TGTGCCAGCTCACCAAGTCAGGGCGAAAAACTGTTTTTT